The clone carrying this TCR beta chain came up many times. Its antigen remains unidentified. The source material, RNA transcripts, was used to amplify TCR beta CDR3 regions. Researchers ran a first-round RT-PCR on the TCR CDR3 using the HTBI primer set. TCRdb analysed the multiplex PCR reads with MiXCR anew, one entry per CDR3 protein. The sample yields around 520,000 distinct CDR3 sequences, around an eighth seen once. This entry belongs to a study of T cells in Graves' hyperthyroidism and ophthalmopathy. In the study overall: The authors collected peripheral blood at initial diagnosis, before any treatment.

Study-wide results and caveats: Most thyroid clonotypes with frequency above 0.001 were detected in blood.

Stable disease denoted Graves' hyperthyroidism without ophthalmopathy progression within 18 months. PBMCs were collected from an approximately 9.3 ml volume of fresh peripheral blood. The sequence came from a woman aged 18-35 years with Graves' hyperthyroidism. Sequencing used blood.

DNA for the CDR3: TGTGCCAGCTATGCTGGAGGCGGAGAGACCCAGTACTTC. Translated, it gives CASYAGGGETQYF. The chain combines TRBV18 with TRBJ2-5, with a possible D match to TRBD2 (5 bases). Per the germline V gene, CDR1 is KGHSH and CDR2 is LQKENI. Trimming shortened V by 7 bases and J by 4 bases, and 13 bases separated the two germline ends. This CDR3 spans 13 amino acids.